This T cell receptor beta chain was identified during a study of T cells after yellow fever vaccination. Study information: Fractions with few cells were prepared using SMART-Seq v4 Ultra Low Input.

Each CDR3 protein is one row after TCRdb ran MiXCR on the 5' RACE reads. Here the sample spans under 25,000 distinct CDR3 sequences, roughly 5.5% being singletons. Within the sample, this clonotype is medium-sized (0.01 to 0.1%). Study observations and caveats: Almost all vaccine-responding clonotypes went undetected in sorted memory subsets on day 0.

Trimming pared 4 bases from V and 5 bases from J, leaving 14 bases between. The CDR3 sequence is 14 residues long. In germline, CDR1 is SGHTA, CDR2 FQGNSA. The chain is built from TRBV7-2 and TRBJ2-5; D gene unclear. This clonotype was sampled from a young man who received the YFV17D yellow fever vaccine. This specimen was PBMCs, either bulk or a sorted T-cell subset (CD4+, CD8+, memory, or dextramer-sorted; not recorded which), taken roughly 47 days after the first yellow fever vaccination. The CDR3 region has the DNA TGTGCCAGCAGCTACCGATTTGGGTCGGAGACCCAGTACTTC. This sequence encodes CASSYRFGSETQYF. Drawing the rest from reference TRBV7-2 and TRBJ2-5, the complete variable domain is GAGVSQSPSNKVTEKGKDVELRCDPISGHTALYWYRQSLGQGLEFLIYFQGNSAPDKSGLPSDRFSAERTGGSVSTLTIQRTQQEDSAVYLCASSYRFGSETQYFGPGTRLLVL.